This TCR beta chain was found in a study of CD8+ T cells in alopecia areata. Study at large: It was 6 to 18 months of tofacitinib, and then there were 6 months off drug.

The sample's treatment: oral pan-JAK inhibitor, 5-10 mg twice daily. In each case, RNA was isolated and then reverse transcribed into cDNA as the sequencing template. The table came from immunoSEQ multiplex PCR; TCRdb's copy has only in-frame clones and leaves some out. The sample consists of about 160,000 clones, 65% of them appearing once. Germline V gene data show CDR1 as LNHDA and CDR2 as SQIVND (reference sequence). V was pared by 5 bases and J by 6 bases, with 15 bases between. The CDR3 sequence is 14 residues long. Sequenced material: CD4+ T cells sorted from blood, taken at week 4, from a patient treated with tofacitinib. This clonotype was obtained from a human donor with alopecia areata. The chain carries TRBV19 and TRBJ2-3; possible D gene TRBD1, 5 bases. The CDR3 coding sequence is TGTGCCAGTAGTCCCACCAGGGTTTGGGATACGCAGTATTTT. Its translation: CASSPTRVWDTQYF.